Following are 12 T cell receptor delta chains from one sample sequenced in a study of gamma-delta T cells after stem cell transplantation. TCRdb re-called clones from the RT-PCR reads using CATT. The data contain about 840 delta-chain clones, 3.3% of them singletons. Sequenced sample: gamma-delta T cells. The receptor set was obtained from a human donor. It is not recorded whose cells these are; they may come from a transplant donor.

This clone has only a few counts. The protein recorded in TCRdb matches a much larger clone and deviates from this DNA's translation at residue 11, suggesting a read error; the protein here is obtained by translating the DNA. This sequence joins TRDV2 and TRDJ3, with a possible D match to TRDD3 (6 bases). This CDR3 spans 18 amino acids. From germline, CDR1 is GEAIGNYY and CDR2 EKD. CDR3 in amino acids: CACDTIGGVSRDTRQMFF. In nucleotides, the CDR3 is TGTGCCTGTGACACCATTGGGGGCGTCTCCCGGGACACCCGACAGATGTTTTTC.

This clone turned up a few times. A read error is likely here: a far larger clone is one base away. This sample also contains other DNA sequences that code for the same CDR3. The chain joins TRDV2 to TRDJ1; the match to TRDD3 covers 11 bases. Looked up from germline, CDR1 is GEAIGNYY and CDR2 is EKD. The CDR3 sequence is 20 residues long. In nucleotides, the CDR3 is TGCGCCTGTGACCAAGTACTGGGGGATAAAGATCCTAAAAACACCGATAAACTCATCTTT. The encoded protein is CACDQVLGDKDPKNTDKLIF.

Turning to this clone: The protein given by TCRdb reflects a much larger clone and differs at residue 11 from this DNA's translation, likely from a read error; the protein shown is the DNA's translation. The same CDR3 is also encoded by other DNA sequences in this sample. The J gene is TRDJ1, the V gene TRDV2; 7 bases are shared with TRDD3. Germline CDR1 and CDR2: GEAIGNYY and EKD. This CDR3 region has 20 residues. V shed 1 base, J shed 0 bases, and the junction held 19 bases outside the gene matches. CDR3 DNA: TGTGCCTGTGACACGCTACGAGTGCTGGGGGGCTCTAAAAACACCGATAAACTCATCTTT. Translation: CACDTLRVLGGSKNTDKLIF.

Details on this clone: A far more abundant clone sits one base away, making this likely a read error. Within the sample, other DNA sequences also encode this same CDR3. The CDR3 region has the DNA TGTGCCTGCGACACCATTGGGGGCGTCTCCTGGGACACCCGACAGATGTTTTTC. This translates into CACDTIGGVSWDTRQMFF. V and J are TRDV2 and TRDJ3; D is possibly TRDD3 (6 bases). Germline V gives CDR1 GEAIGNYY, CDR2 EKD. The length of the CDR3 is 18 residues.

This clone ranks as large. V and J are TRDV3 and TRDJ1, with D unresolved. The CDR3 covers 15 residues. Germline V gene sequence: CDR1 TVYSNPD, CDR2 GDNSRS (reference sequence). V lost 4 bases to trimming and J lost 0 bases, with 18 bases between them. CDR3 nucleotide sequence: TGTGCCTGGAGTGTAATGGATTCTTACACCGATAAACTCATCTTT. Translating gives CAWSVMDSYTDKLIF.

In the case of this clone: A far larger clone is one base from this, pointing to a likely read error. V usage is TRDV1 and J usage is TRDJ1; 12 bases map to TRDD3. Germline V gene lookup returns CDR1 TSWWSYY and CDR2 QGS. The CDR3 has 20 amino acids. V trimming: 4 bases; J trimming: 3 bases; junction bases outside the gene matches: 18. The CDR3 reads CALGALFPRTGGYSPDKLIF. The DNA of the CDR3 is TGTGCTCTTGGGGCACTATTCCCCCGTACTGGGGGATACTCGCCCGATAAACTCATCTTT.

Turning to this clone: A far larger clone is only one base removed, so a read error is likely. The sample carries other DNA sequences with the same CDR3. The J gene is TRDJ1, the V gene TRDV1; 8 positions agree with TRDD3. V gave up 2 bases and J gave up 0 bases; unmatched junction bases: 29. This CDR3 has 24 residues. CDR1 and CDR2 (germline): TSWWSYY, QGS. In DNA, the CDR3 is TGTGCTCTTGGGGAATCGCGGGTCCTGCGTCTTACGTTTGGGTACTGGGGGTACACCGATAAACTCATCTTT. This encodes CALGESRVLRLTFGYWGYTDKLIF.

In this sample, this clone is large. Other nucleotide sequences in the sample specify the same CDR3. The chain joins TRDV1 to TRDJ1, with TRDD3 matching over 8 bases. The germline CDR1 and CDR2 sequences are TSWWSYY and QGS. The CDR3 has 24 residues. V shed 2 bases, J shed 0 bases, and the junction held 29 bases outside the gene matches. In DNA, the CDR3 is TGTGCTCTTGGGGAATCGCGGGTCCTACGTCTTACGTTTGGGTACTGGGGGTACACCGATAAACTCATCTTT. Encoded protein: CALGESRVLRLTFGYWGYTDKLIF.

V and J are TRDV2 and TRDJ1, with 9 bases aligning to TRDD3. The CDR3 extends over 15 amino acids. The germline V gene has CDR1 GEAIGNYY and CDR2 EKD. V shed 2 bases, J shed 5 bases, and the junction held 8 bases outside the gene matches. CDR3 in amino acids: CACDSLPGDTDKLIF. The CDR3 nucleotides read TGTGCCTGTGACAGCCTACCGGGGGATACAGATAAACTCATCTTT.

This clone is large. Other DNA sequences of this sample code for an identical CDR3. The rearrangement links TRDV3 to TRDJ1, with TRDD3 matching 7 bases. Per germline, CDR1 TVYSNPD and CDR2 GDNSRS (reference sequence). The CDR3 is made up of 16 amino acids. J gave up 1 base and V 0 bases, and 11 bases lay outside the gene matches. The CDR3 coding sequence is TGTGCCTTTAGACTGGGGATCGGCTGGGGCACCGATAAACTCATCTTT. It translates to CAFRLGIGWGTDKLIF.

This clone turned up a few times. TCRdb's protein for this DNA is that of a much larger clone and differs from the translation at residue 10, likely a read error; the protein shown is the DNA translation. The rearrangement uses TRDV1 and TRDJ4; TRDD3 is a possible D gene (6 bases). CDR3 length: 19 amino acids. Germline V gene data show CDR1 as TSWWSYY and CDR2 as QGS. Between the trimmed V and J ends, which lost 1 base and 9 bases, there was a span of 33 bases. The CDR3 protein is CALGERFWWRIPVTGQLIF. The CDR3 DNA reads as TGTGCTCTTGGGGAACGGTTCTGGTGGAGGATACCAGTAACAGGGCAGTTGATCTTT.

V usage is TRDV2 and J usage is TRDJ3; D gene unclear. Trimming took 1 base from V and 0 from J, leaving 9 bases between them. The CDR3 runs 17 residues. Germline loops: CDR1 GEAIGNYY, CDR2 EKD. CDR3 sequence (DNA): TGTGCCTGTGACACTGTTCTAAGCTCCTGGGACACCCGACAGATGTTTTTC. Translation gives CACDTVLSSWDTRQMFF.